The rows below give T cell receptor beta chains drawn from one sample of a study of CD8 T cells in Susac syndrome. Using its own MiXCR run on the immunoSEQ multiplex PCR reads, TCRdb lists one record per CDR3 protein. The sample includes about 150,000 distinct CDR3 sequences, about 92% of them seen just once. Sequenced: CD4+ T cells from PBMCs. The receptor set was obtained from a human donor in good health. The CDR3 runs from the conserved cysteine through the conserved F or W. Each record gives: V gene, clone size, D gene, J gene, CDR3 protein, CDR3 DNA. The D gene is left open where the match is weak. The size of a clone is reported for some rows only, either as once, few or many, or as a class for expanded clones.

V: TRBV5-6
size: .
D: .
J: TRBJ2-3
CDR3: CASSLAPGTDTQYF
DNA: TGTGCCAGCAGCTTGGCCCCGGGCACAGATACGCAGTATTTT

V: TRBV6-5
size: .
D: .
J: TRBJ1-1
CDR3: CASSLKGAEAFF
DNA: TGTGCCAGCAGTTTAAAGGGGGCTGAAGCTTTCTTT

V: TRBV18
size: .
D: TRBD1
J: TRBJ2-1
CDR3: CASSPRSSGGENEQFF
DNA: TGTGCCAGCTCACCACGTTCGTCAGGGGGCGAAAATGAGCAGTTCTTC

V: TRBV5-6
size: .
D: TRBD1
J: TRBJ2-3
CDR3: CASSPDRGDTQYF
DNA: TGTGCCAGCAGCCCGGACAGGGGGGATACGCAGTATTTT

V: TRBV3-1
size: .
D: TRBD2
J: TRBJ2-5
CDR3: CASSQRTSGQETQYF
DNA: TGTGCCAGCAGCCAAAGGACTAGCGGCCAAGAGACCCAGTACTTC

V: TRBV28
size: once
D: TRBD1
J: TRBJ2-3
CDR3: CASSPPGQGNTDTQYF
DNA: TGTGCCAGCAGCCCTCCGGGACAGGGAAACACAGATACGCAGTATTTT

V: TRBV29-1
size: .
D: .
J: TRBJ1-2
CDR3: CSTGTQLYGYTF
DNA: TGCAGCACCGGGACACAACTCTATGGCTACACCTTC

V: TRBV3-1
size: once
D: .
J: TRBJ1-1
CDR3: CASSLRSNTEAFF
DNA: TGTGCCAGCAGCCTCCGCTCGAACACTGAAGCTTTCTTT

V: TRBV19
size: .
D: .
J: TRBJ1-5
CDR3: CASSIGGLPGAQHF
DNA: TGTGCCAGTAGTATAGGGGGACTCCCGGGGGCCCAGCATTTT

V: TRBV13
size: .
D: .
J: TRBJ2-7
CDR3: CASSLDNYYEQYF
DNA: TGTGCCAGCAGCCTGGACAATTACTACGAGCAGTACTTC

V: TRBV3-1
size: once
D: .
J: TRBJ2-1
CDR3: CASSHSHGEQFF
DNA: TGTGCCAGCAGCCATTCCCATGGTGAGCAGTTCTTC

V: TRBV28
size: once
D: .
J: TRBJ1-1
CDR3: CASSLSPSAANTEAFF
DNA: TGTGCCAGCAGTTTATCCCCTTCGGCCGCGAACACTGAAGCTTTCTTT

V: TRBV20-1
size: .
D: TRBD1
J: TRBJ2-7
CDR3: CSARPGTGPYEQYF
DNA: TGCAGTGCTAGACCCGGGACAGGGCCCTACGAGCAGTACTTC

V: TRBV12-3/TRBV12-4
size: .
D: TRBD1
J: TRBJ2-7
CDR3: CASSEGQDFYEQYF
DNA: TGTGCCAGCAGTGAGGGACAGGACTTCTACGAGCAGTACTTC

V: TRBV18
size: .
D: .
J: TRBJ2-5
CDR3: CASPLWEETQYF
DNA: TGTGCCAGCCCGCTCTGGGAGGAGACCCAGTACTTC

V: TRBV2
size: few
D: .
J: TRBJ1-6
CDR3: CASSVGYYNSPLHF
DNA: TGTGCCAGCAGTGTGGGCTACTATAATTCACCCCTCCACTTT

V: TRBV19
size: .
D: .
J: TRBJ1-1
CDR3: CASHSRTEAFF
DNA: TGTGCCAGTCACAGCCGCACTGAAGCTTTCTTT

V: TRBV7-8
size: .
D: TRBD1
J: TRBJ1-1
CDR3: CASSSWGQGMNTEAFF
DNA: TGTGCCAGCAGCTCCTGGGGACAGGGGATGAACACTGAAGCTTTCTTT

V: TRBV7-3
size: .
D: .
J: TRBJ1-1
CDR3: CASSLTRGDTEAFF
DNA: TGTGCCAGCAGCTTGACCAGGGGCGACACTGAAGCTTTCTTT

V: TRBV7-2
size: .
D: .
J: TRBJ1-6
CDR3: CASSATQGRNSPLHF
DNA: TGTGCCAGCAGCGCGACCCAGGGTAGAAATTCACCCCTCCACTTT

V: TRBV6-1
size: .
D: .
J: TRBJ2-7
CDR3: CASSERSTYEQYF
DNA: TGTGCCAGCAGTGAACGGAGTACCTACGAGCAGTACTTC

V: TRBV7-9
size: .
D: TRBD1
J: TRBJ1-1
CDR3: CASSLAGQYTEAFF
DNA: TGTGCCAGCAGCTTAGCGGGACAGTACACTGAAGCTTTCTTT

V: TRBV5-1
size: .
D: TRBD1
J: TRBJ2-2
CDR3: CASSWDRGSTGELFF
DNA: TGCGCCAGCAGCTGGGACAGGGGTAGCACCGGGGAGCTGTTTTTT

V: TRBV2
size: .
D: .
J: TRBJ1-2
CDR3: CASSPRTVGYTF
DNA: TGTGCCAGCAGTCCGAGAACAGTTGGCTACACCTTC

V: TRBV5-6
size: .
D: .
J: TRBJ2-1
CDR3: CASSLVSRGLDEQFF
DNA: TGTGCCAGCAGCTTGGTATCCCGGGGCCTCGATGAGCAGTTCTTC

V: TRBV6-5
size: .
D: TRBD2
J: TRBJ2-1
CDR3: CASNPTSGRNEQFF
DNA: TGTGCCAGCAACCCGACTAGCGGGAGGAATGAGCAGTTCTTC

V: TRBV3-1
size: few
D: TRBD1
J: TRBJ1-5
CDR3: CASSLGQGLGQPQHF
DNA: TGTGCCAGCAGCCTGGGACAGGGTCTTGGTCAGCCCCAGCATTTT

V: TRBV28
size: .
D: .
J: TRBJ1-5
CDR3: CASRQASNQPQHF
DNA: TGTGCCAGCCGCCAGGCCTCTAATCAGCCCCAGCATTTT

V: TRBV14
size: .
D: .
J: TRBJ2-7
CDR3: CASSQGLWEQYF
DNA: TGTGCCAGCAGCCAAGGGTTATGGGAGCAGTACTTC

V: TRBV7-9
size: .
D: .
J: TRBJ2-3
CDR3: CASSSTPVGDRADTQYF
DNA: TGTGCCAGCAGCTCAACGCCTGTGGGGGATAGAGCAGATACGCAGTATTTT

V: TRBV7-2
size: .
D: TRBD1
J: TRBJ1-2
CDR3: CASSLDRGGGYTF
DNA: TGTGCCAGCAGCTTAGACAGGGGTGGAGGCTACACCTTC

V: TRBV11-2
size: few
D: .
J: TRBJ1-2
CDR3: CASTQGGYGYTF
DNA: TGTGCCAGCACCCAAGGGGGCTATGGCTACACCTTC

V: TRBV5-1
size: .
D: .
J: TRBJ1-2
CDR3: CASSLAGEGLGYGYTF
DNA: TGCGCCAGCAGCTTGGCCGGGGAGGGTCTGGGCTATGGCTACACCTTC

V: TRBV5-6
size: .
D: TRBD1
J: TRBJ1-5
CDR3: CASSPNGQGDQPQHF
DNA: TGTGCCAGCAGCCCGAACGGACAGGGGGATCAGCCCCAGCATTTT

V: TRBV21-1
size: once
D: .
J: TRBJ1-2
CDR3: CASSKDPGQKGYTF
DNA: TGTGCCAGCAGCAAAGACCCGGGACAAAAAGGCTACACCTTC

V: TRBV2
size: .
D: .
J: TRBJ2-3
CDR3: CASSEATALDTQYF
DNA: TGTGCCAGCAGTGAAGCGACAGCCCTAGATACGCAGTATTTT

V: TRBV30
size: .
D: TRBD1
J: TRBJ1-5
CDR3: CAWSTLTGAQPQHF
DNA: TGTGCCTGGAGCACGTTGACAGGGGCTCAGCCCCAGCATTTT

V: TRBV30
size: .
D: .
J: TRBJ1-6
CDR3: CAWSYQWVRSPLHF
DNA: TGTGCCTGGAGTTACCAGTGGGTCCGATCACCCCTCCACTTT

V: TRBV7-9
size: .
D: .
J: TRBJ1-1
CDR3: CASSLVAGQGNTEAFF
DNA: TGTGCCAGCAGCTTAGTAGCAGGGCAGGGGAACACTGAAGCTTTCTTT

V: TRBV19
size: .
D: TRBD2
J: TRBJ2-1
CDR3: CASSIHPPGLAGGTYNEQFF
DNA: TGTGCCAGTAGTATCCACCCCCCGGGACTAGCGGGGGGTACCTACAATGAGCAGTTCTTC

V: TRBV9
size: .
D: .
J: TRBJ2-7
CDR3: CASSVEGDSYEQYF
DNA: TGTGCCAGCAGCGTAGAAGGGGACTCCTACGAGCAGTACTTC

V: TRBV5-1
size: .
D: .
J: TRBJ2-3
CDR3: CASSLWEPPDTQYF
DNA: TGCGCCAGCAGCTTGTGGGAGCCCCCAGATACGCAGTATTTT

V: TRBV27
size: .
D: TRBD2
J: TRBJ2-5
CDR3: CASSLEGGAGGRAAQYF
DNA: TGTGCCAGCAGTTTAGAAGGCGGAGCGGGGGGCCGGGCGGCCCAGTACTTC

V: TRBV24-1
size: .
D: .
J: TRBJ1-2
CDR3: CATSDGATSYYGYTF
DNA: TGTGCCACCAGTGATGGGGCCACCTCCTACTATGGCTACACCTTC

V: TRBV7-2
size: .
D: .
J: TRBJ2-2
CDR3: CASSVQEGTGELFF
DNA: TGTGCCAGCAGCGTCCAGGAGGGCACCGGGGAGCTGTTTTTT

V: TRBV7-2
size: .
D: .
J: TRBJ1-2
CDR3: CASILVEQPNYGYTF
DNA: TGTGCCAGCATTTTAGTCGAACAGCCGAACTATGGCTACACCTTC

V: TRBV7-3
size: .
D: TRBD2
J: TRBJ2-7
CDR3: CASSLKRTSGSYEQYF
DNA: TGTGCCAGCAGCTTAAAGCGGACTAGCGGGTCCTACGAGCAGTACTTC

V: TRBV2
size: .
D: .
J: TRBJ2-1
CDR3: CASSQVPEQFF
DNA: TGTGCCAGCAGTCAGGTCCCTGAGCAGTTCTTC

V: TRBV29-1
size: .
D: TRBD2
J: TRBJ2-5
CDR3: CSAGEGHLGETQYF
DNA: TGCAGCGCCGGGGAGGGTCACCTGGGGGAGACCCAGTACTTC

V: TRBV25-1
size: .
D: .
J: TRBJ2-3
CDR3: CASSESGQGMDTQYF
DNA: TGTGCCAGCAGTGAATCGGGGCAGGGGATGGATACGCAGTATTTT

V: TRBV19
size: .
D: .
J: TRBJ2-1
CDR3: CASMRVQGRTNEQFF
DNA: TGTGCCAGTATGAGGGTGCAGGGACGGACCAATGAGCAGTTCTTC

V: TRBV12-3/TRBV12-4
size: .
D: .
J: TRBJ2-3
CDR3: CASSPVGVPDTQYF
DNA: TGTGCCAGCAGTCCTGTGGGGGTGCCAGATACGCAGTATTTT

V: TRBV29-1
size: .
D: .
J: TRBJ2-3
CDR3: CSVIRDKGTDTQYF
DNA: TGCAGCGTTATCCGGGACAAGGGCACAGATACGCAGTATTTT

V: TRBV3-1
size: .
D: .
J: TRBJ1-1
CDR3: CASSPSQHTEAFF
DNA: TGTGCCAGCAGCCCCAGTCAGCACACTGAAGCTTTCTTT